Below are 15 T cell receptor beta chains sequenced from a single sample in a study of blood T cell repertoires in COVID-19. TCRdb's copy holds only in-frame clones and misses some; the assay was immunoSEQ multiplex PCR. Among about 120,000 clones listed, around 80% were seen once. The sample was peripheral blood. The source is a man between 60 and 75 years old with active or convalescent COVID-19.

The rearrangement links TRBV11-3 to TRBJ2-5; a weak D match, TRBD1 (6 bases). The CDR3 extends over 15 amino acids. Germline values: CDR1 SGHNT, CDR2 YENEEA. V was cut by 2 bases and J by 1 base, with 11 bases left in between. In DNA, the CDR3 is TGTGCCAGCAGCTTATCGTTAGGGGGCCAAGAGACCCAGTACTTC. This sequence encodes CASSLSLGGQETQYF. The whole variable domain, remainder taken from reference TRBV11-3 and TRBJ2-5, is EAGVVQSPRYKIIEKKQPVAFWCNPISGHNTLYWYLQNLGQGPELLIRYENEEAVDDSQLPKDRFSAERLKGVDSTLKIQPAELGDSAVYLCASSLSLGGQETQYFGPGTRLLVL.

This clone has at least ten counts. The CDR3 nucleotides read TGTGCCAGCAGTTACTCACCTGAAGGGGTTCCCTACGAGCAGTACTTC. It yields the protein CASSYSPEGVPYEQYF. V usage is TRBV6-2 or TRBV6-3 and J usage is TRBJ2-7; TRBD1 is a possible D gene (5 bases). The germline V and J ends were trimmed by 0 bases and 2 bases, with 14 bases remaining between them. This CDR3 spans 16 amino acids. The germline V gene encodes CDR1 MNHEY and CDR2 SVGEGT.

This clone was found many times. The V gene is TRBV9, the J gene TRBJ2-7; D perhaps matches TRBD2 (5 bases). CDR3 length equals 14 residues. Germline V lookup: CDR1 SGDLS, CDR2 YYNGEE. V lost 0 bases and J lost 3, with 10 bases in between. CDR3 residues: CASSVGGPYYEQYF. CDR3 coding DNA: TGTGCCAGCAGCGTAGGCGGGCCTTACTACGAGCAGTACTTC. The full variable domain, with the rest looked up from reference TRBV9 and TRBJ2-7, is DSGVTQTPKHLITATGQRVTLRCSPRSGDLSVYWYQQSLDQGLQFLIQYYNGEERAKGNILERFSAQQFPDLHSELNLSSLELGDSALYFCASSVGGPYYEQYFGPGTRLTVT.

The chain uses TRBV27 and TRBJ1-2, with 9 bases matching TRBD1. The V gene's germline CDR1 is MNHEY and CDR2 SMNVEV (reference sequence). The junction had 12 bases not matched to a gene; V was cut back by 6 bases and J by 1 base. CDR3 length: 17 residues. The CDR3 is CASRYISGTGFNYGYTF. The DNA for the CDR3 is TGTGCCAGCAGGTATATATCAGGGACAGGGTTTAACTATGGCTACACCTTC.

The chain couples TRBV28 to TRBJ2-5, with TRBD2 identical over 11 bases. Germline loops: CDR1 MDHEN, CDR2 SYDVKM. V trimming: 5 bases; J trimming: 5 bases; junction bases outside the gene matches: 16. The CDR3 length is 18 residues. CDR3 coding DNA: TGTGCCAGCAGTCACAGCTATGGGACTAGCGGCATAAAGGAGACCCAGTACTTC. Residues: CASSHSYGTSGIKETQYF.

This clone was detected only once. The chain carries TRBV3-1 (or the pseudogene TRBV3-2) and TRBJ2-7, with a weak D call TRBD2 (6 bases). Germline V gene sequence: CDR1 LGHDT, CDR2 YNNKEL (reference sequence). V shed 7 bases and J shed 4 bases, with 14 bases lying between them. The CDR3 is 13 amino acids. The CDR3 sequence is CASIGTLRYEQYF. For the CDR3, the DNA is TGTGCCAGCATTGGGACTTTACGATACGAGCAGTACTTC.

The rearrangement uses TRBV14 and TRBJ2-2; 8 nucleotides agree with TRBD2. Trimming at V came to 1 base and at J to 4 bases, leaving 5 bases not matched to a gene. This CDR3 has 16 residues. CDR1 is SGHDN, CDR2 FVKESK, per germline. This chain's CDR3 is CASSQGAGVRTGELFF. The CDR3 DNA is TGTGCCAGCAGCCAAGGAGCGGGAGTTCGCACCGGGGAGCTGTTTTTT.

This chain connects TRBV29-1 to TRBJ2-5; 11 bases line up with TRBD2. Trimming at V came to 6 bases and at J to 1 base, leaving 4 bases not matched to a gene. This CDR3 has 14 amino acids. Germline CDR1 and CDR2: SQVTM and ANQGSEA. CDR3 loop: CSVVTSGTQETQYF. DNA of the CDR3: TGCAGCGTGGTGACTAGCGGGACCCAAGAGACCCAGTACTTC.

This rearrangement joins TRBV27 to TRBJ2-7; 10 nucleotides align to TRBD2. This CDR3 comprises 16 residues. The V gene end was trimmed by 3 bases and the J gene end by 7 bases; junction bases not matched to a gene: 12. CDR1 is MNHEY, CDR2 SMNVEV, per germline (reference sequence). CDR3 nucleotide sequence: TGTGCCAGCAGTTTTAGCGGGGGGCTACGGATCATGGAGCAGTACTTC. It is translated as CASSFSGGLRIMEQYF.

The genes are TRBV19 and TRBJ1-2; D uncertain. V was shortened by 7 bases and J by 4 bases, with 16 bases between the two germline ends. From germline, CDR1 is LNHDA and CDR2 SQIVND (reference sequence). This CDR3 contains 14 residues. CDR3 residues: CASKFSGGSYGYTF. The CDR3 DNA reads as TGTGCCAGTAAATTCTCCGGAGGGAGCTATGGCTACACCTTC.

The table lists this clone with a few counts. The genes are TRBV6-2 or TRBV6-3 and TRBJ1-5; a possible D gene is TRBD1 (6 bases). The length of the CDR3 is 13 residues. Germline loops: CDR1 MNHEY, CDR2 SVGEGT. V lost 2 bases, J lost 7 bases, and 9 bases lay in between. The CDR3 loop is CASSYGGTQPQHF. The CDR3 bases are TGTGCCAGCAGTTACGGGGGCACACAGCCCCAGCATTTT.

The chain joins TRBV13 to TRBJ2-1; 10 nucleotides agree with TRBD1. Germline V gives CDR1 PRHDT, CDR2 FYEKMQ (reference sequence). The CDR3 length is 17 residues. V lost 0 bases, J lost 9 bases, and 11 bases stayed unmatched. CDR3 sequence (DNA): TGTGCCAGCAGCTTAGGGACAGGGGGCGAGCGGGAAACTGAGCAGTTCTTC. Amino acid sequence: CASSLGTGGERETEQFF. The complete variable domain, with remaining parts taken from reference TRBV13 and TRBJ2-1, reads AAGVIQSPRHLIKEKRETATLKCYPIPRHDTVYWYQQGPGQDPQFLISFYEKMQSDKGSIPDRFSAQQFSDYHSELNMSSLELGDSALYFCASSLGTGGERETEQFFGPGTRLTVL.

V gene TRBV2 combines with J gene TRBJ2-3; TRBD1 matches at 8 bases. There are 13 residues in the CDR3. The germline V gene encodes CDR1 SNHLY and CDR2 FYNNEI. The trim removed 11 bases at V and 2 bases at J, leaving 6 bases unmatched. This CDR3 is CAGGTGDTDTQYF. CDR3 in DNA: TGTGCCGGGGGGACAGGAGACACAGATACGCAGTATTTT.

This chain links TRBV12-3 or TRBV12-4 with TRBJ2-5, with D possibly being TRBD2 (6 bases). The CDR3 is 12 residues long. V was shortened by 3 bases and J by 9 bases, with 11 bases between the two germline ends. The CDR3 DNA sequence: TGTGCCAGCAGTTTCGGAGGCGGGGCCCAGTACTTC. It encodes CASSFGGGAQYF.

The V and J genes are TRBV6-5 and TRBJ1-3, with a tentative D call TRBD1 (6 bases). Trimming took off 2 bases at V and 4 bases at J, with 9 bases between the two ends. Germline assignment: CDR1 MNHEY and CDR2 SVGAGI. CDR3 length equals 14 residues. This chain's CDR3 is CASSYGQKGNTIYF. CDR3 nucleotide sequence: TGTGCCAGCAGTTACGGACAGAAGGGAAACACCATATATTTT.